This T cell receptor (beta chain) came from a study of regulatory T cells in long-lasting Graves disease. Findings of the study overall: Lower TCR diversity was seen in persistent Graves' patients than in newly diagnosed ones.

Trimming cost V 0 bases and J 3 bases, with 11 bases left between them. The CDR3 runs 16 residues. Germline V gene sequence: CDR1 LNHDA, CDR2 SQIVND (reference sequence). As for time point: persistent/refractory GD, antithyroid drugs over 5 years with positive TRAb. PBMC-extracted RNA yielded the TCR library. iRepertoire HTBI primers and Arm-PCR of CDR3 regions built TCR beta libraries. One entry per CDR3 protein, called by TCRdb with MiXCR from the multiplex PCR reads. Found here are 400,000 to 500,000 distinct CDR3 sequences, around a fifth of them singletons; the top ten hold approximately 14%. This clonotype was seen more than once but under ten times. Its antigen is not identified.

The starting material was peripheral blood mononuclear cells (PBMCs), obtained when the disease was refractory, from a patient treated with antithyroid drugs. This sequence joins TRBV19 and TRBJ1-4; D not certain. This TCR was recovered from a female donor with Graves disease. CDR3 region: CASSIDWTVPNEKLFF. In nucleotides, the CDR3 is TGTGCCAGTAGTATAGACTGGACGGTGCCTAATGAAAAACTGTTTTTT.